Below, one TCR beta chain is given with its context. Its matching antigen is unknown. The V gene's germline CDR1 is MNHEY and CDR2 SVGEGT. This CDR3 is built from 15 residues. V gave up 6 bases and J gave up 1 base, with 15 bases separating them. A second PCR, run for about 6 to 12 cycles, used a sample-barcoded 5' primer plus a J-beta primer mix. A 12-random-nucleotide template-switch adaptor tagged each cDNA molecule. TCRdb reprocessed the 5' RACE reads via MiXCR and lists one record per CDR3 protein. Among over 1,500,000 distinct CDR3 sequences, approximately 40% were seen once, and the ten largest hold 20% to 25%. This entry is derived from a study of blood T cells in healthy people across ages. Study-wide results and limits: Per million T cells, TCR beta diversity dropped about linearly as age rose. In long-lived donors, naive CD4+ cell counts and diversity exceeded those of aged donors.

The sample comprised blood. The V call is TRBV6-2 or TRBV6-3, the J call TRBJ1-2; D might be TRBD1 (6 bases). This sequence was found in a human donor in good health. Written as DNA, the CDR3 is TGTGCCAGCAGCACCGGACAGCCGGTTAACTATGGCTACACCTTC. Protein: CASSTGQPVNYGYTF.